This TCR beta chain derives from a study of human T cells and chemical hapten exposure. At the level of the study: Researchers reported sensitizing an approximately 2 cm by approximately 2 cm upper inner arm skin site with 2% DPC. Patients, a majority of them female, were diagnosed with alopecia areata, totalis or universalis.

TCRdb itself ran the RACE reads through MiXCR, one entry per CDR3 protein. The table shows 300,000 to 450,000 distinct CDR3 sequences, with about 5.4% occurring only once. Note on this clonotype: Antigen unknown.

Whole-study findings and limits: With DPC sensitization, TCRs exceeding 1 in 1000 frequency showed no change.

This sample's time point: pre-sensitization, week 0. The treatment was: therapeutic diphenylcyclopropenone sensitization with weekly scalp DPC. The donor pool consisted of alopecia patients aged 18 to 70 years, considered suitable for DPC. CDR1 MRHNA and CDR2 SNTAGT come from the germline V gene. V lost 2 bases and J 3 bases, leaving 5 bases between the germline ends. The CDR3 is 13 amino acids. The rearrangement uses TRBV6-4 and TRBJ1-5, with no clear D. The material was whole blood, obtained in connection with sensitization to the hapten diphenylcyclopropenone (DPC). The sequence came from a woman in her late teens or twenties with alopecia areata. Some clones in this sample may be carry-over from other donors' samples. The CDR3 spells CASSDSPNQPQHF. The CDR3 DNA follows: TGTGCCAGCAGTGACAGTCCCAATCAGCCCCAGCATTTT.